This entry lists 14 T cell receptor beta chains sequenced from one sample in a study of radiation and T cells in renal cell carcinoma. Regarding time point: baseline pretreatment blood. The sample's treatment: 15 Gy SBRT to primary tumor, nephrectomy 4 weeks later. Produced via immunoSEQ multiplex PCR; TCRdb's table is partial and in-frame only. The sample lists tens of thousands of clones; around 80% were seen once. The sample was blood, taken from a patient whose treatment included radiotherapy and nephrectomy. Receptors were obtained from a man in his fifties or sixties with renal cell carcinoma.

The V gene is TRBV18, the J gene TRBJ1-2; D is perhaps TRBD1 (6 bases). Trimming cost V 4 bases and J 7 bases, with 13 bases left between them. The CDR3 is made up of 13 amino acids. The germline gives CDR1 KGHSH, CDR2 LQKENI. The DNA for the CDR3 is TGTGCCAGCTCACTCAGGGGACTGGGTGGCTACACCTTC. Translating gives CASSLRGLGGYTF. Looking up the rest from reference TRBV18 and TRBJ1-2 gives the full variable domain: NAGVMQNPRHLVRRRGQEARLRCSPMKGHSHVYWYRQLPEEGLKFMVYLQKENIIDESGMPKERFSAEFPKEGPSILRIQQVVRGDSAAYFCASSLRGLGGYTFGSGTRLTVV.

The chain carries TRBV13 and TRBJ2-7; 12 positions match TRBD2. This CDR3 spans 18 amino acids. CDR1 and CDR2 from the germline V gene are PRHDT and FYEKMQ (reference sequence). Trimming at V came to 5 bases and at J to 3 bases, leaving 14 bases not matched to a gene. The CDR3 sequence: CASSNGPLAGGLSYEQYF. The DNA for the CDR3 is TGTGCCAGCAGCAACGGGCCTCTAGCGGGAGGGCTCAGCTACGAGCAGTACTTC.

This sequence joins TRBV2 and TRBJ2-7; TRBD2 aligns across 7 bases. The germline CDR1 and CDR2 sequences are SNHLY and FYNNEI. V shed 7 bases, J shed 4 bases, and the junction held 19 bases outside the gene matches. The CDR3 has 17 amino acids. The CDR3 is CASKVDDRRDYLYEQYF. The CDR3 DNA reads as TGTGCCAGCAAGGTGGACGACCGTCGGGACTATTTGTACGAGCAGTACTTC. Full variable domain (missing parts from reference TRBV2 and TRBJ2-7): EPEVTQTPSHQVTQMGQEVILRCVPISNHLYFYWYRQILGQKVEFLVSFYNNEISEKSEIFDDQFSVERPDGSNFTLKIRSTKLEDSAMYFCASKVDDRRDYLYEQYFGPGTRLTVT.

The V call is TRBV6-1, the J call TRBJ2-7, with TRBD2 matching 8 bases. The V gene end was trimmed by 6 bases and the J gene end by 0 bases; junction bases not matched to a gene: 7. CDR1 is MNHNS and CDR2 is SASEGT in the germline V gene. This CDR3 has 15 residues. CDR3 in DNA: TGTGCCAGCAGGGCCGGACTAGCTAGCTCCTACGAGCAGTACTTC. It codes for CASRAGLASSYEQYF.

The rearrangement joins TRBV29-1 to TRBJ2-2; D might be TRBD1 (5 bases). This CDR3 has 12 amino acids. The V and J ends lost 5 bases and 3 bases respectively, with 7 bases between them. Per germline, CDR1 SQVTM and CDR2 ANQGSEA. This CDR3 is CSVLQDTGELFF. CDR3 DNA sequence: TGCAGCGTTTTACAGGACACCGGGGAGCTGTTTTTT.

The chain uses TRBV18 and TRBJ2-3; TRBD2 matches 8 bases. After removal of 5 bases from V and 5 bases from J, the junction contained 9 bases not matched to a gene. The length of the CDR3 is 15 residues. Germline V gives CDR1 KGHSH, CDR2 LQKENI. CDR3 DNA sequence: TGTGCCAGCTCAGAAGCGGGAGCCCTCAGAGATACGCAGTATTTT. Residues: CASSEAGALRDTQYF.

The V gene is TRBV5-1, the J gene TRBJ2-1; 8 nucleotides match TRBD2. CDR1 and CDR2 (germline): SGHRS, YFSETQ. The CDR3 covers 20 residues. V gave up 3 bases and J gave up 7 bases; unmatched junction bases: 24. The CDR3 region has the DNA TGCGCCAGCAGCTGGGAGTCTTCACGGGGAAGCGGGGGTCGAGGGAATGAGCAGTTCTTC. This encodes CASSWESSRGSGGRGNEQFF.

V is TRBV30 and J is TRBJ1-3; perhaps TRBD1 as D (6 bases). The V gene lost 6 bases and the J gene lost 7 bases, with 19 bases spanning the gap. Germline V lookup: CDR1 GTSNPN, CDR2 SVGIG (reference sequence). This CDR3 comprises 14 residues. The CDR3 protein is CACLIGGTINTIYF. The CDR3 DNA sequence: TGTGCCTGCCTTATCGGGGGCACTATTAACACCATATATTTT.

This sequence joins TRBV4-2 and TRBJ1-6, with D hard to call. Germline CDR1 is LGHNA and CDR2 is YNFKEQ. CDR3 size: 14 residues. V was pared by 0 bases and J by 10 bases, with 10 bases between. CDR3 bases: TGTGCCAGCAGCCAAGATGTGGGTAGCTCACCCCTCCACTTT. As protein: CASSQDVGSSPLHF.

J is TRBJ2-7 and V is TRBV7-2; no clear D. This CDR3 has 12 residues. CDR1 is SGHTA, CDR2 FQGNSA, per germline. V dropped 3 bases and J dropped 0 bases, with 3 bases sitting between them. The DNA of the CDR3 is TGTGCCAGCAGCTTTAACTCCTACGAGCAGTACTTC. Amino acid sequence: CASSFNSYEQYF. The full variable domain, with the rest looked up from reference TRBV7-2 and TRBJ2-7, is GAGVSQSPSNKVTEKGKDVELRCDPISGHTALYWYRQSLGQGLEFLIYFQGNSAPDKSGLPSDRFSAERTGGSVSTLTIQRTQQEDSAVYLCASSFNSYEQYFGPGTRLTVT.

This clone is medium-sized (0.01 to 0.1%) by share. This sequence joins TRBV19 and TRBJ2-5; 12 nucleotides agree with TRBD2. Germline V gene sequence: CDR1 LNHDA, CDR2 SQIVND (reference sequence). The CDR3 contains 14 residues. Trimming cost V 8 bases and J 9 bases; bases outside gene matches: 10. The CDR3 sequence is CASSLAGGLGAQYF. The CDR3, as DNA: TGTGCCAGTTCCCTAGCGGGAGGGCTTGGGGCCCAGTACTTC.

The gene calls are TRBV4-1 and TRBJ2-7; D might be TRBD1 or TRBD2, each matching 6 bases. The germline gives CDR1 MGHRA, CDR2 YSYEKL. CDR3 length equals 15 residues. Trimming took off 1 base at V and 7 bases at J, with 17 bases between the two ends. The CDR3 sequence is CASSQAEGGLGEQYF. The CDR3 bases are TGCGCCAGCAGCCAAGCCGAAGGGGGGTTGGGGGAGCAGTACTTC.

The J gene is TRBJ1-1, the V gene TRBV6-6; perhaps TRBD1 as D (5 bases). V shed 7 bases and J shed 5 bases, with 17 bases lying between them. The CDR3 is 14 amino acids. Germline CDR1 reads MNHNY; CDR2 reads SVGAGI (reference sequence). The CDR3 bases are TGTGCCAGCAAAACGGGGGGATCGGGGACTGAAGCTTTCTTT. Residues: CASKTGGSGTEAFF.

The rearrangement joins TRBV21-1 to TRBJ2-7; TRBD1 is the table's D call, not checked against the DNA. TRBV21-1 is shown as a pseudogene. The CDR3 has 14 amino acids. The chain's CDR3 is CASSTGTGGYEQYF. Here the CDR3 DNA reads TGTGCCAGCAGCACAGGGACAGGGGGCTACGAGCAGTACTTC.